These 10 T cell receptor beta chains came from one sample sequenced in a study of T-cell reconstitution after alpha-beta-depleted transplantation in children. This sample's TCRbeta library carried unique molecular identifier barcodes. One entry per CDR3 protein, called by TCRdb with MiXCR from the PCR reads. The repertoire consists of 500,000 to 750,000 distinct CDR3 sequences, with around 27% occurring once and the leading ten covering approximately 39%. The starting material was PBMCs, obtained before TCRalphabeta/CD19-depleted stem cell transplant. The origin of the receptors is a boy under two years old with Wiskott-Aldrich syndrome, due to receive a stem cell transplant.

This clonotype turned up a few times. The chain employs TRBV27 and TRBJ2-4; 7 bases match TRBD1. The CDR3 spans 13 residues. Germline loops: CDR1 MNHEY, CDR2 SMNVEV (reference sequence). Trimming removed 5 bases from V and 8 bases from J; junction bases left unmatched: 6. The CDR3 reads CASSRDRRHIQYF. CDR3 sequence (DNA): TGTGCCAGCAGTAGGGACAGACGGCACATTCAGTACTTC.

This clonotype was found a few times. The CDR3 sequence is CSALSGTSGRFDEQFF. The CDR3, as DNA: TGCAGTGCCCTGTCCGGGACTAGCGGGAGGTTCGATGAGCAGTTCTTC. The genes are TRBV20-1 and TRBJ2-1, with TRBD2 matching 15 bases. V lost 6 bases to trimming and J lost 8 bases; unmatched junction nucleotides: 11. The CDR3 has 16 residues. CDR1 and CDR2 from the germline V gene are DFQATT and SNEGSKA (reference sequence).

There are a few counts of this clonotype. This chain connects TRBV25-1 to TRBJ2-1; possible D gene TRBD2, 5 bases. Trimming shortened V by 5 bases and J by 9 bases, and 11 bases separated the two germline ends. The length of the CDR3 is 12 residues. CDR1 is MGHDK, CDR2 SYGVNS, per germline. The chain's CDR3 is CASSPGNREQFF. The DNA of the CDR3 is TGTGCCAGCAGTCCGGGGAATCGTGAGCAGTTCTTC.

This clonotype has more than one count but fewer than ten. This chain links TRBV29-1 with TRBJ2-3, with TRBD2 identical over 7 bases. Trimming at V came to 4 bases and at J to 3 bases, leaving 4 bases not matched to a gene. This CDR3 spans 13 amino acids. Germline V gives CDR1 SQVTM, CDR2 ANQGSEA. The CDR3 sequence: CSVGRERTDTQYF. Written as DNA, the CDR3 is TGCAGCGTTGGGCGGGAGAGGACAGATACGCAGTATTTT.

The chain employs TRBV5-1 and TRBJ2-1; the D is unclear. From germline, CDR1 is SGHRS and CDR2 YFSETQ. The CDR3 covers 14 residues. Trimming took 4 bases from V and 7 from J, leaving 15 bases between them. The CDR3 region is CASSRLGPMNEQFF. The CDR3 DNA sequence: TGCGCCAGCAGCCGCTTAGGACCAATGAATGAGCAGTTCTTC.

In this sample, this clonotype turned up a few times. The chain uses TRBV20-1 and TRBJ1-1; TRBD1 agrees at 7 bases. Germline-derived CDR1 and CDR2 are DFQATT and SNEGSKA (reference sequence). The ends lost 5 bases at V and 2 bases at J; junction bases unmatched: 5. This CDR3 region has 13 residues. CDR3 in DNA: TGCAGTGCTCAGGGGGACGGTAACACTGAAGCTTTCTTT. Its translation: CSAQGDGNTEAFF.

The chain employs TRBV28 and TRBJ2-7; D is possibly TRBD1 or TRBD2 (5 bases each). The CDR3 has 13 amino acids. Trimming took 5 bases from V and 3 from J, leaving 11 bases between them. Germline lookup yields CDR1 MDHEN and CDR2 SYDVKM. The CDR3 reads CASSPGPNYEQYF. CDR3 in DNA: TGTGCCAGCAGTCCGGGACCGAACTACGAGCAGTACTTC.

The rearrangement links TRBV9 to TRBJ2-4; TRBD1 agrees at 7 bases. This CDR3 contains 15 residues. Germline lookup yields CDR1 SGDLS and CDR2 YYNGEE. V gave up 0 bases and J gave up 2 bases; unmatched junction bases: 2. The CDR3 region has the DNA TGTGCCAGCAGCGTAGGACAGGGAACCAAAAACATTCAGTACTTC. It is translated as CASSVGQGTKNIQYF.

This chain links TRBV7-2 with TRBJ2-5; the D gene is possibly TRBD2 (6 bases). With 5 bases removed from V and 2 bases from J, the gap between germline ends came to 15 bases. This CDR3 has 15 residues. CDR1 and CDR2 (germline): SGHTA, FQGNSA. CDR3 DNA sequence: TGTGCCAGCAGCCCTGGGGGGAGAAGGCAAGAGACCCAGTACTTC. Protein product: CASSPGGRRQETQYF. Together with reference TRBV7-2 and TRBJ2-5, the CDR3 gives the full variable domain: GAGVSQSPSNKVTEKGKDVELRCDPISGHTALYWYRQSLGQGLEFLIYFQGNSAPDKSGLPSDRFSAERTGGSVSTLTIQRTQQEDSAVYLCASSPGGRRQETQYFGPGTRLLVL.

This clonotype has only a few counts. CDR3 DNA sequence: TGTGCCAGCAGGGGGGGGTCCCACGAGCAGTACTTC. Residues: CASRGGSHEQYF. The V call is TRBV2, the J call TRBJ2-7, with 7 bases that match TRBD2. CDR1 and CDR2 (germline): SNHLY, FYNNEI. The CDR3 consists of 12 residues. The V and J ends lost 6 bases and 5 bases, in that order; junction bases with no gene match: 4.